This entry lists 2 T cell receptor beta chains sequenced from one sample in a study of OX40 agonist ivuxolimab in advanced cancers. The library was made by the immunoSEQ multiplex PCR assay. TCRdb retrieved this table from immuneACCESS and kept in-frame rearrangements only. Not all clones are present; in checked studies, unresolved V genes account for under half, and no reason is known for the remainder. Within this sample are 37,000 or so clones, with 65% to 90% of them counted one time only. About 1.7% of the sample lies in the top ten. This specimen consisted of CD4+ or CD8+ T cells sorted from blood, obtained in a trial of the OX40 agonist ivuxolimab. The origin of the receptors is an adult with an advanced solid tumor such as melanoma, head and neck, liver or kidney cancer.

This clone has just a few counts. V is TRBV30 and J is TRBJ2-5, with TRBD2 matching over 10 bases. CDR3 length: 13 residues. The germline CDR1 and CDR2 sequences are GTSNPN and SVGIG (reference sequence). V lost 4 bases and J lost 1; bases outside the gene matches: 0. The CDR3 reads CAWKRGGQETQYF. The CDR3 DNA sequence: TGTGCCTGGAAGCGGGGGGGCCAAGAGACCCAGTACTTC.

This chain links TRBV7-2 with TRBJ2-5; D is ambiguous. The CDR3 runs 13 residues. Per the germline V gene, CDR1 is SGHTA and CDR2 is FQGNSA. The V and J ends lost 1 base and 2 bases respectively, with 5 bases between them. CDR3 DNA sequence: TGTGCCAGCAGCTTAGGTGGGCAAGAGACCCAGTACTTC. This encodes CASSLGGQETQYF.